This T cell receptor (beta chain) was identified during a study of blood T cell repertoires in COVID-19 (dated by TCRdb to about 2020). Notes on the research overall: The collaborator samples originated in the United States, Italy and Spain and spanned the acute and convalescent phases of COVID-19. The prospective study material was composed of cDNA or gDNA derived from T cells, B-cell-depleted T cells, or PBMCs. Subjects who had been exposed to COVID-19, were actively infected with it, or had recovered from it provided the deeply sampled blood TCRbeta repertoires that made up the dataset. The repertoires were released in a freely available public database intended as a resource for research on the immune response to SARS-CoV-2. Samples were obtained from the ongoing ImmuneRACE study (first 160 participants) and from about 1,300 subjects provided by 6 global collaborators. Sample metadata almost always included a de-identified subject ID, COVID-19 status, age in years and sex. Where HLA class I and class II types were available, the types were taken from metadata supplied by the sample provider, not from assay-based typing.

Paper-wide results and their limitations: The amount of clinical and demographic metadata varied by source and participant and was provided uncurated.

V is clipped by 3 bases and J by 7 bases, and the sequence between their germline boundaries is 13 bases long. Sequences SGHVS (CDR1) and FQNEAQ (CDR2) are obtained from the germline V gene. Counted from cysteine to phenylalanine, this CDR3 has 14 amino acids. Left in the record is the CDR3 DNA by itself, 42 bases read in frame from the first base. Whole blood was collected in K2EDTA tubes by collaborating institutions according to the institutions' own protocols. For TCRbeta analysis, collaborators shipped samples as frozen whole blood, isolated PBMCs, or DNA extracted from either of those sample types. TCRbeta CDR3 regions were amplified from genomic DNA by means of the immunoSEQ Assay, a bias-controlled multiplex PCR. Under the source paper's analysis protocol: Within the assay, amplification of reference gene primers was used to estimate how many nucleated cells each sample contained. To quantify the absolute abundance of each unique TCRbeta CDR3 rearrangement, sequence reads were collapsed and filtered. Productive Simpson clonality was computed per sample as the square root of Simpson's diversity index over productive rearrangements. The clones in this table, taken by TCRdb from immuneACCESS, are in-frame only. Not every clone is retained; where verified, under half of the shortfall comes from an unresolved V gene, and the cause of the rest is unknown. V and J calls plus clone size are reproduced from that table; the DNA served to infer D and trimming. A total of about 140,000 clones appear in this sample, roughly 90% of them only once. 1.8% of the sample is in the top ten clones.

For this clone: The clone's antigen remains unknown. The record has no base qualities; no much larger clone is one base away.

Sequencing was done on a sample of peripheral blood. This receptor was taken from a man in his 70s with acute or convalescent COVID-19. The chain employs TRBV7-8 and TRBJ1-5; the best D guess is TRBD1, with 6 bases matching. The DNA sequence is TGTGCCAGCAGCTTTGCAGGGGTCCACCAGCCCCAGCATTTT. Its translation is CASSFAGVHQPQHF.